This paragraph covers one TCR beta chain sequence. What it recognizes is unknown. The data originate from a study of beta chain features in type 1 diabetes. General study points: Researchers report that Type 1 diabetes patients had moderately but significantly shorter TCRB CDR3s across all four CD4+ subsets.

CDR3 length: 14 residues. V lost 4 bases, J lost 3 bases, and 4 bases stayed unmatched. Germline loops: CDR1 MGHDK, CDR2 SYGVNS. Expressed TCRB transcripts were sequenced because the isolated RNA had all been reverse transcribed beforehand. Only in-frame clones appear in the TCRdb table, and some are missing; sequencing was by immunoSEQ multiplex PCR. Of more than 200,000 clones in the sample, roughly 17% are singletons; the top ten hold less than 0.09%. This TCR was sampled from a man aged 25 to 45 with type 1 diabetes. The sequencing sample was made of naive CD4+ T cells from blood. V is TRBV25-1 and J is TRBJ1-2; 8 nucleotides align to TRBD1. In DNA form, the CDR3 reads TGTGCCAGCAGTGGCAGGGGGCAGGACTATGGCTACACCTTC. Its translation is CASSGRGQDYGYTF.